The 10 T cell receptor beta chains given below trace back to one sample, sequenced in a study of T cell responses to AZD1222 COVID-19 vaccine. The data were produced by immunoSEQ multiplex PCR, yet TCRdb's version contains in-frame clones alone and is incomplete. The data hold 60,000 to 65,000 clones, with 65% to 80% observed a single time. Material: peripheral blood, obtained on day 0 of AZD1222 vaccination. The receptors derive from an adult in good health.

The chain combines TRBV6-2 or TRBV6-3 with TRBJ2-3; no firm D call. CDR3 length equals 15 residues. The V end was cut by 6 bases, the J end by 0 bases, with 13 bases between. The germline V gene has CDR1 MNHEY and CDR2 SVGEGT. The CDR3 DNA reads TGTGCCAGCAGCCTCCTGGTGACTAGCACAGATACGCAGTATTTT. Translating gives CASSLLVTSTDTQYF.

The chain links TRBV28 to TRBJ1-2, with a tentative D call TRBD1 (6 bases). Germline CDR1 is MDHEN and CDR2 is SYDVKM. The V end lost 3 bases, the J end lost 5 bases, and 19 bases lay between the germline ends. The CDR3 is 16 amino acids. The DNA of the CDR3 is TGTGCCAGCAGTTTGGGGGCACTGGGCGCGGAATATGGCTACACCTTC. This translates into CASSLGALGAEYGYTF.

This chain connects TRBV2 to TRBJ2-3; 7 positions match TRBD1. V lost 10 bases to trimming and J lost 1 base; unmatched junction nucleotides: 8. This CDR3 is built from 14 residues. CDR1 and CDR2 from the germline V gene are SNHLY and FYNNEI. CDR3 DNA: TGTGCCACCCTCCTGGGACAGCGCACAGATACGCAGTATTTT. Translation gives CATLLGQRTDTQYF.

The chain has TRBV5-1 and TRBJ1-2; 9 bases match TRBD1. Germline CDR1 reads SGHRS; CDR2 reads YFSETQ. The CDR3 is made up of 12 amino acids. Unmatched junction bases numbered 4, after V lost 6 bases and J lost 7 bases. The CDR3: CASKGTGTGYTF. CDR3 bases: TGCGCCAGCAAGGGGACAGGGACTGGCTACACCTTC.

This sequence joins TRBV18 and TRBJ1-5; possible D gene TRBD1, 5 bases. The CDR3 extends over 15 amino acids. Germline CDR1 and CDR2: KGHSH and LQKENI. V lost 3 bases and J lost 1, with 10 bases in between. The CDR3 bases are TGTGCCAGCTCACCGCAGGGACTAAGCAATCAGCCCCAGCATTTT. Its translation: CASSPQGLSNQPQHF.

The J gene is TRBJ2-1, the V gene TRBV7-9; the D is unclear. From germline, CDR1 is SEHNR and CDR2 FQNEAQ (reference sequence). V was trimmed by 1 base and J by 3 bases, leaving 13 bases between them. The CDR3 spans 16 residues. The CDR3: CASSLGATPNYNEQFF. Here the CDR3 DNA reads TGTGCCAGCAGCTTAGGGGCTACTCCAAACTACAATGAGCAGTTCTTC.

The CDR3 DNA sequence: TGTGCCAGCTCACCTAGGGAGTTGTGGAGTGAAGCTTTCTTT. It translates to CASSPRELWSEAFF. The rearrangement uses TRBV18 and TRBJ1-1; D remains ambiguous. The length of the CDR3 is 14 residues. V lost 3 bases to trimming and J lost 7 bases, with 15 bases between them. Germline CDR1 reads KGHSH; CDR2 reads LQKENI.

The chain combines TRBV3-1 (or the pseudogene TRBV3-2) with TRBJ1-2; D remains ambiguous. The CDR3 covers 15 residues. Trimming cost V 0 bases and J 9 bases, with 17 bases left between them. In germline, CDR1 is LGHDT, CDR2 YNNKEL (reference sequence). The CDR3 DNA is TGTGCCAGCAGCCAAGATCTACCCCGCGGTAGTCGCTACACCTTC. Protein sequence: CASSQDLPRGSRYTF.

This chain connects TRBV19 to TRBJ2-2; possibly TRBD2 for D (5 bases). This CDR3 region has 14 residues. Deletions cut 4 bases from V and 5 bases from J, with 11 bases between. CDR1 and CDR2 (germline): LNHDA, SQIVND (reference sequence). CDR3 DNA: TGTGCCAGTAGTACGGACGGGGAGACCGGGGAGCTGTTTTTT. This gives the protein CASSTDGETGELFF. The variable domain in full, completed from reference TRBV19 and TRBJ2-2, reads DGGITQSPKYLFRKEGQNVTLSCEQNLNHDAMYWYRQDPGQGLRLIYYSQIVNDFQKGDIAEGYSVSREKKESFPLTVTSAQKNPTAFYLCASSTDGETGELFFGEGSRLTVL.

This clone has more than one count but fewer than ten. In DNA, the CDR3 is TGTGCCAGCAGTTGGGGCCACACCCAGCATTTT. Its translation: CASSWGHTQHF. The chain employs TRBV12-3 or TRBV12-4 and TRBJ1-5; possibly TRBD1 for D (5 bases). V was shortened by 4 bases and J by 11 bases, with 9 bases between the two germline ends. The CDR3 totals 11 residues.